This T cell receptor beta chain originates from a study of early T cells in non-severe SARS-CoV-2 infection. Turning to the study itself: Investigators sequenced bulk RNA drawn from unsorted whole blood, and chains remained unpaired. Study findings and constraints: Comparison of clonotypes with VDJdb favored anti-spike CD8 responses while missing private and CD4 specificities.

The TCR library protocol attached unique molecular identifiers to the individual cDNA molecules. TCRdb processed the 5' RACE reads anew with MiXCR; each CDR3 protein has one entry. The profile shows about 34,000 distinct CDR3 sequences, approximately 7.1% of them singletons. A few counts support this clonotype. Antigen specificity is unknown. In germline, CDR1 is SGHNT, CDR2 YENEEA. The CDR3 length is 14 residues. V gave up 0 bases and J gave up 7 bases, with 10 bases separating them. Sequencing was performed on whole blood, taken at baseline. The sequence came from an adult who was a healthcare worker with PCR-confirmed SARS-CoV-2 infection or an uninfected control (not recorded which). The chain is built from TRBV11-3 and TRBJ2-1; perhaps TRBD2 as D (5 bases). CDR3 residues: CASSLDGSRNEQFF. CDR3 DNA sequence: TGTGCCAGCAGCTTAGATGGGAGTAGGAATGAGCAGTTCTTC.